Sequencing of this T cell receptor beta chain was carried out in a study of blood T cells in healthy people across ages. The CDR3 has 15 amino acids. Trimming cost V 5 bases and J 7 bases; bases outside gene matches: 14. In germline, CDR1 is MDHEN, CDR2 SYDVKM. This clonotype has just one count. Using a J-beta primer mix together with a sample-barcoded 5' primer, a second PCR was run for about 6 to 12 cycles. The authors tagged each cDNA molecule using a template-switch adaptor with 12 random nucleotides. TCRdb passed the 5' RACE reads through MiXCR, listing each CDR3 protein once. The sample holds 750,000 to 950,000 distinct CDR3 sequences, approximately 24% seen once. This sample was shared with a second study, whose subject was T cells of mothers and their children. That investigation notes: RNA that had been extracted went wholly into cDNA synthesis, at around 1.4 ug per 15 ul. Overlap in related mother-child pairs always slightly exceeded unrelated pairs, never significantly.

The chain recombines TRBV28 with TRBJ2-7, with 7 positions matching TRBD1. The sample comprised blood. The TCR comes from a boy between 10 and 17 years old in good health. The CDR3 here is CASSNDRAWYKEQYF. The CDR3 DNA reads TGTGCCAGCAGTAATGACAGGGCCTGGTACAAAGAGCAGTACTTC.